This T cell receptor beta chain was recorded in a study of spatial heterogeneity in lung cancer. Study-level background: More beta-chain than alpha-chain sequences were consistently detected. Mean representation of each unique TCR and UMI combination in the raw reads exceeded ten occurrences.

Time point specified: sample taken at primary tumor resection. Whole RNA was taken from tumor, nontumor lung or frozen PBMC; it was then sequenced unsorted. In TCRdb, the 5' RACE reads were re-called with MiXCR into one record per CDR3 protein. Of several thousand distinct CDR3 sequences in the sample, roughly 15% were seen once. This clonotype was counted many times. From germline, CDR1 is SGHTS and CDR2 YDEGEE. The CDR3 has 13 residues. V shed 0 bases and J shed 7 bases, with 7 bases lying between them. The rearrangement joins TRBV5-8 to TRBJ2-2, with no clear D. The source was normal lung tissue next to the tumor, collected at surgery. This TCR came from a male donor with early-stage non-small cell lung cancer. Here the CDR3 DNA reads TGTGCCAGCAGCTTGGGTGAACACGGGGAGCTGTTTTTT. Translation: CASSLGEHGELFF.